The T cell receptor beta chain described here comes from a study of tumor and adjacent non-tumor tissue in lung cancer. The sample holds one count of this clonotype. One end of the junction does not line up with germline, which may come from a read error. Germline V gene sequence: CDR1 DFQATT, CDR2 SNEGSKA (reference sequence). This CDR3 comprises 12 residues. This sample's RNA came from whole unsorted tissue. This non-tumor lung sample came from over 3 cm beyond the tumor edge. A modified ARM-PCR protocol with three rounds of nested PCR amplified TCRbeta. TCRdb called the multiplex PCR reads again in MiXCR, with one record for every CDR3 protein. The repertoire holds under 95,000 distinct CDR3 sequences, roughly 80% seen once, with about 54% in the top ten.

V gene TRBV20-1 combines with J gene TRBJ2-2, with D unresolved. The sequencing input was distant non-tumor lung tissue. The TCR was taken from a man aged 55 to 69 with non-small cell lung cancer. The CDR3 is CNAPTLTGELFF. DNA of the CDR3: TGCAATGCTCCTACACTCACAGGGGAGCTGTTTTTT.